The rows below give T cell receptor beta chains drawn from one sample of a study of cytomegalovirus exposure and HLA in healthy donors. Sequenced by immunoSEQ multiplex PCR; TCRdb stores in-frame clones only, minus some. The table records some 86,000 clones, approximately 93% of them present only once. Sequencing input: PBMCs. These receptors were taken from a young woman in good health and CMV-seronegative. Each CDR3 is given with its conserved first and last residue. Each record gives: clone size, V gene, J gene, CDR3 protein. Clone size is not always given. Where it is, it says once, few, many or a class for expanded clones.

NA	TRBV27	TRBJ1-5	CASKNMVRGQENQPQHF
NA	TRBV10-3	TRBJ2-2	CAISGGGGTGELFF
NA	TRBV7-2	TRBJ1-3	CASLTAGGNTIYF
NA	TRBV18	TRBJ1-4	CASSFGTTGEKLFF
NA	TRBV7-2	TRBJ2-1	CASTRLAAYNEQFF
NA	TRBV19	TRBJ1-1	CASSMTMNTEAFF
NA	TRBV7-9	TRBJ1-1	CASSPTWQSRMNTEAFF
few	TRBV12-2	TRBJ2-7	CASRLAVAGGSYEQYF
NA	TRBV7-6	TRBJ2-7	CASSWGGQGNEQYF
NA	TRBV7-2	TRBJ2-3	CASSARLAVSTDTQYF
NA	TRBV30	TRBJ2-5	CAWGTGLETQYF
NA	TRBV25-1	TRBJ1-2	CASSEGGADRGLRYTF
NA	TRBV7-6	TRBJ2-5	CAGQKLAGIQETQYF
NA	TRBV19	TRBJ2-1	CASSIGTSGIRQFF
once	TRBV4-2	TRBJ1-2	CASSQEIIGQGAGYTF
NA	TRBV6-4	TRBJ2-1	CASSTQGLAGTNEQFF
NA	TRBV7-9	TRBJ2-3	CASSLNSGILQGTDTQYF
NA	TRBV28	TRBJ2-7	CASSFPGQGSYEQYF
NA	TRBV6-1	TRBJ2-1	CASSRLAKNEQFF
NA	TRBV27	TRBJ1-1	CASSTKLNTEAFF
once	TRBV14	TRBJ2-7	CARALAEHIYEQYF
few	TRBV28	TRBJ1-2	CASSFEGAGVDGYTF
NA	TRBV7-2	TRBJ1-1	CASMNGGGPGTEAFF